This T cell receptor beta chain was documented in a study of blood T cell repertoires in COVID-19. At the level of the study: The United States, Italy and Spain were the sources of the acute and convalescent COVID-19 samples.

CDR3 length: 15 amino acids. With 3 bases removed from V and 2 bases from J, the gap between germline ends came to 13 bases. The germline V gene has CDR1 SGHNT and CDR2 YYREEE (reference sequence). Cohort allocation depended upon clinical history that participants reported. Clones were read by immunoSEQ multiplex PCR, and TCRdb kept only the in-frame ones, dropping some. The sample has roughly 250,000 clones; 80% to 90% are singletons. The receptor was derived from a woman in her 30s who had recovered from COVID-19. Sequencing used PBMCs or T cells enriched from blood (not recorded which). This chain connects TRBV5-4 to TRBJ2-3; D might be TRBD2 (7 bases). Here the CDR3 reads CASSSGGGATDTQYF. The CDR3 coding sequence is TGTGCCAGCAGCTCAGGAGGGGGGGCCACAGATACGCAGTATTTT.